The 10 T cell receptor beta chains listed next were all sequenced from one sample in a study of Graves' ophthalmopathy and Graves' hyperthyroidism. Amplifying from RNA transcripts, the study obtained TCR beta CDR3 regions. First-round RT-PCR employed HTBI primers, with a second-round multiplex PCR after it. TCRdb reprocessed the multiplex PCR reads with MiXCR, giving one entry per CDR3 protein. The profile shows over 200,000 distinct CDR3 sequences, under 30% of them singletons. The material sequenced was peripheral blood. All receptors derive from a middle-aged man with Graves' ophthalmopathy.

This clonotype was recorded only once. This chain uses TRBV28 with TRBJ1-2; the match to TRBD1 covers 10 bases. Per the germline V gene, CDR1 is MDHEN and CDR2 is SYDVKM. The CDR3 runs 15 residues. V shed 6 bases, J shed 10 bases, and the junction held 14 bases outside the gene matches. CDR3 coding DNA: TGTGCCAGCAGCTTCGGGACAGGGGCGTACGGTGACTACACCTTC. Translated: CASSFGTGAYGDYTF.

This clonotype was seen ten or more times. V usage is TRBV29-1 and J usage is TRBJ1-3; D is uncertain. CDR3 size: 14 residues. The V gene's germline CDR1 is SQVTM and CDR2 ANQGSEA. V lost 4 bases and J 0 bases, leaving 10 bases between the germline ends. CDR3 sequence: CSVVSPSSGNTIYF. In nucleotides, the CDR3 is TGCAGCGTTGTATCCCCCTCCTCTGGAAACACCATATATTTT.

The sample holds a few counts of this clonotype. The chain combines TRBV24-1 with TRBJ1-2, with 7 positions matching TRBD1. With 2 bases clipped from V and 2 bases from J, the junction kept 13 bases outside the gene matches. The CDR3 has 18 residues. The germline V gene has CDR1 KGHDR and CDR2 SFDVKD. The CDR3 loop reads CATSDSSSAKQGNYGYTF. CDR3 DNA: TGTGCCACCAGTGATTCCTCGTCGGCCAAACAGGGGAACTATGGCTACACCTTC.

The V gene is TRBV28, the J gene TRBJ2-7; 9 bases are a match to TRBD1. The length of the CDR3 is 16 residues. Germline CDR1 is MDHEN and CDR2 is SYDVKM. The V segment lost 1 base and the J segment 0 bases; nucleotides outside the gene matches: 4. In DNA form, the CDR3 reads TGTGCCAGCAGTTTATTATCGGGACAGGGCTCCTACGAGCAGTACTTC. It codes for CASSLLSGQGSYEQYF.

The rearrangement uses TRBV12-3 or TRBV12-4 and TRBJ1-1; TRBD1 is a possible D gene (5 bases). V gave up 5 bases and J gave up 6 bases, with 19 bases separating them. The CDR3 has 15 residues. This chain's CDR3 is CASSLQGWGHPEAFF. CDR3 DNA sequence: TGTGCCAGCAGTCTTCAGGGTTGGGGCCACCCTGAAGCTTTCTTT.

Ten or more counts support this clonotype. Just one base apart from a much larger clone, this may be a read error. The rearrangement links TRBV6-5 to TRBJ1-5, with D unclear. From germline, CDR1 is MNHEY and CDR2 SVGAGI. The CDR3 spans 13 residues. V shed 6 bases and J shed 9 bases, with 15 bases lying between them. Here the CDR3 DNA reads TGTGCCAGCAGCTCAACCTTGGTTGGGCCCCAGCATTTT. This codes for CASSSTLVGPQHF.

CDR3 nucleotide sequence: TGTGCCAGCGGAGGGGAGCAGGGGACGTTATACGAGCAGTACTTC. It specifies CASGGEQGTLYEQYF. This chain links TRBV25-1 with TRBJ2-7; D tentatively reads TRBD1 or TRBD2 (6 bases each). Germline assignment: CDR1 MGHDK and CDR2 SYGVNS. Trimming cost V 8 bases and J 4 bases, with 21 bases left between them. CDR3 length: 15 amino acids.

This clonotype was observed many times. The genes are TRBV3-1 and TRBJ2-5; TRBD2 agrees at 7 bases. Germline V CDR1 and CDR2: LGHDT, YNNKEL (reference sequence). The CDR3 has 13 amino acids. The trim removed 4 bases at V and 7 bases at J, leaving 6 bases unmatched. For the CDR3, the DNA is TGTGCCAGCAGCCCCGGACTAGTCGGGACCCAGTACTTC. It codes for CASSPGLVGTQYF.

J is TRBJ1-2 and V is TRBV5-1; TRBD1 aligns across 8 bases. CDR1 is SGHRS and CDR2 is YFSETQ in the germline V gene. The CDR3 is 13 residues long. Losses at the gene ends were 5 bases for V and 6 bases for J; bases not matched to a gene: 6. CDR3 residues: CASRTGTGNGYTF. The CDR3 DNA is TGCGCCAGCAGGACCGGGACAGGCAATGGCTACACCTTC.

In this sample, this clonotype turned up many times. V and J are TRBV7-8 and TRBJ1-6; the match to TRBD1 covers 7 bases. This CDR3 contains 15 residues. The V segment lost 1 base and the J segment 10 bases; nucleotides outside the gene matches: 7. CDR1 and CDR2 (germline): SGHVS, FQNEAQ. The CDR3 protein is CASSLGGQPGSPLHF. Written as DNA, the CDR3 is TGTGCCAGCAGCTTAGGGGGACAGCCTGGGTCACCCCTCCACTTT.